The rows below give T cell receptor beta chains drawn from one sample of a study of blood T cell repertoires in COVID-19. The table came from immunoSEQ multiplex PCR; TCRdb's copy has only in-frame clones and leaves some out. The top ten hold approximately 1.5% of the sample, which has 200,000 to 250,000 clones, about 79% seen once. Specimen: peripheral blood. The receptors here all came from a woman between 40 and 55 years old who had recovered from COVID-19. Both conserved end residues are part of each CDR3. Fields, in order: J gene, V gene, CDR3 protein.

TRBJ2-1	TRBV9	CASSEDILYNEQFF
TRBJ2-6	TRBV2	CASSRTGAGANVLTF
TRBJ2-2	TRBV5-6	CASSFLGGPKPTGELFF
TRBJ1-2	TRBV27	CASSLQGAPNYGYTF
TRBJ1-4	TRBV6-1	CASSEVWRNEKLFF
TRBJ1-1	TRBV7-9	CASSPGDTMNTEAFF
TRBJ2-2	TRBV9	CASSVEEAGRNTGELFF
TRBJ1-1	TRBV5-1	CASSGQGGTEAFF
TRBJ1-1	TRBV20-1	CSASTSSLRAFF
TRBJ1-2	TRBV30	CAWRGRDRGTGYTF
TRBJ2-3	TRBV7-9	CASSSPSGRGGLEPDTQYF
TRBJ1-3	TRBV9	CASSERGRKNTIYF
TRBJ2-7	TRBV30	CAWRSQGSEQYF
TRBJ2-5	TRBV21-1	CASSTDRGGQETQYF
TRBJ1-2	TRBV5-8	CASSLGQGNYGYTF
TRBJ2-3	TRBV7-2	CASSSSSGGARDTQYF
TRBJ1-1	TRBV11-3	CASSSIYGNTEAFF
TRBJ2-2	TRBV7-9	CASTQGQGYTGELFF
TRBJ1-2	TRBV19	CASRRQISNYGYTF
TRBJ2-3	TRBV5-1	CASSGRTGASLDTQYF
TRBJ1-3	TRBV10-3	CAISAGVNGNTIYF
TRBJ1-2	TRBV29-1	CSVHGDYGYTF
TRBJ2-2	TRBV6-4	CASSVADRGELFF
TRBJ1-2	TRBV9	CASSEAPARVNYGYTF
TRBJ2-3	TRBV7-2	CASSLVVGLTDTQYF
TRBJ1-2	TRBV7-8	CASSPTWTGVYGYTF
TRBJ2-3	TRBV7-9	CASSWAGTDTQYF
TRBJ1-2	TRBV18	CASSFGFNSPNYGYTF